These T cell receptor beta chains were read from a single sample in a study of blood T cells in healthy people across ages. TCRdb itself ran the 5' RACE reads through MiXCR, one entry per CDR3 protein. Of about 1,500,000 distinct CDR3 sequences in the sample, 28% are singletons; the top ten hold 7.7%. The specimen sequenced was blood. The receptors here all came from a woman aged 25 to 39 in good health. Each CDR3 is given with its conserved first and last residue. A D gene is named only where the DNA matches it firmly. The size entry is marked missing in some rows and otherwise reads once, few, many or a size class.

v_gene	j_gene	d_gene	abundance	CDR3nt	CDR3aa
TRBV14	TRBJ2-4	.	few	TGTGCCAGCAGCCCGGCGTTGGGGGGGCAAAACATTCAGTACTTC	CASSPALGGQNIQYF
TRBV11-2	TRBJ1-6	.	many	TGTGCCAGCAGCCTTACAGGGAACTCTTCACCCCTCCACTTT	CASSLTGNSSPLHF
TRBV11-1	TRBJ2-1	TRBD1	.	TGTGCCAGCAAATTACAGGGGCCTTTCTCCTACAATGAGCAGTTCTTC	CASKLQGPFSYNEQFF
TRBV6-1	TRBJ1-2	TRBD1	few	TGTGCCAGCAGTGAAATCGGGGGACAGATTTTATATGGCTACACCTTC	CASSEIGGQILYGYTF
TRBV11-2	TRBJ2-1	.	.	TGTGCCAGCAGCTTAGTTCGGGAAGGGCAGTTCTTC	CASSLVREGQFF
TRBV5-1	TRBJ1-2	TRBD1	.	TGCGCCAGCAGCGGGGGGTTTCGACAGGGGGCGCGCTATGGCCACACCTTC	CASSGGFRQGARYGHTF
TRBV20-1	TRBJ1-1	.	.	TGCAGTGCTAGAGTAACGGGGGCGAGGGACACTGAAGCTTTCTTT	CSARVTGARDTEAFF
TRBV12-3/TRBV12-4	TRBJ2-6	.	few	TGTGCCGGCAGTGTCGGGACGAACGGGGCCAACGTCCTGACTTTC	CAGSVGTNGANVLTF
TRBV10-2	TRBJ2-1	.	.	TGCGCCAGCAGTGAGTCGAATCCCGGAATAATCCCCCACAATGAGCAGTTCTTC	CASSESNPGIIPHNEQFF
TRBV12-3/TRBV12-4	TRBJ2-1	.	few	TGTGCCAGCAGTTGGAGGAATGAGCAGTTCTTC	CASSWRNEQFF
TRBV20-1	TRBJ1-2	.	few	TGCAGTGCTAGAGAAGGAGTCGGGGGCTATGACTACACCTTC	CSAREGVGGYDYTF
TRBV6-5	TRBJ2-5	.	.	TGTGCCAGCAGTTATCAGTGGGCCTGGGGAGAGACCCAGTACTTC	CASSYQWAWGETQYF
TRBV24-1	TRBJ1-1	.	.	TGTGCCACCAGTGACACGGATTCAGGTCGGGCTTTCTTT	CATSDTDSGRAFF
TRBV6-1	TRBJ2-1	.	few	TGTGCCAGCACCCCAGGGTGGGATGAGCAGTTCTTC	CASTPGWDEQFF
TRBV7-9	TRBJ2-3	.	many	TGTGCCAGCAGCCCCCTCGCTCGGACGCAGTATTTT	CASSPLARTQYF
TRBV27	TRBJ2-7	.	many	TGTGCCAGCAGTTTAATATCAGGGCCAGCCGAGCAGTACTTC	CASSLISGPAEQYF
TRBV5-1	TRBJ2-1	TRBD2	few	TGCGCCAGCAGCTCGCTAGCGGGGGGGCCAAGTGAGCAGTTCTTC	CASSSLAGGPSEQFF
TRBV6-2/TRBV6-3	TRBJ2-1	.	few	TGTGCCAGCAGGGACCTGGAACAGCAGTTCTTC	CASRDLEQQFF
TRBV4-3	TRBJ1-2	.	once	TGCGCCAGCAGCCAAGGGTTAAGTTCTAACTATGGCTACACCTTC	CASSQGLSSNYGYTF
TRBV29-1	TRBJ2-1	TRBD2	.	TGCAGCGTTGCCCCGGGACTAGCGGGGGACAAGCAGTTCTTC	CSVAPGLAGDKQFF
TRBV7-9	TRBJ2-5	TRBD1	.	TGTGCCAGCAGCTCTTATGCCGGGACAGGGGCGAAAGAGACCCAGTACTTC	CASSSYAGTGAKETQYF
TRBV6-5	TRBJ1-5	.	.	TGTGCCAGCAGTAACGTTCGGAGCAATCAGCCCCAGCATTTT	CASSNVRSNQPQHF
TRBV5-8	TRBJ1-5	TRBD1	few	TGTGCCAGCAGCCGGGGACAGGGGATTAGCAATCAGCCCCAGCATTTT	CASSRGQGISNQPQHF